This TCR beta chain was obtained from a study of beta chain features in type 1 diabetes. Study-level results: An over-representation of cells with high TCR expression could result from cDNA sequencing.

Turning to this clone: Its matching antigen is unknown.

CDR1 is SNHLY and CDR2 is FYNNEI in the germline V gene. CDR3 size: 13 residues. Trimming removed 5 bases from V and 2 bases from J, with 9 bases in between. The entirety of the isolated RNA underwent reverse transcription, so expressed TCRB transcripts were sequenced. Method: immunoSEQ multiplex PCR; TCRdb's copy keeps in-frame clones and lacks some. The sample holds 810,000 or so clones; about a sixth are singletons and the top ten take about 0.025%. Material for sequencing was naive CD4+ T cells from blood. The gene calls are TRBV2 and TRBJ1-2; tentative D call: TRBD1 (6 bases). The source of this sequence is a young woman in good health. The CDR3 DNA reads TGTGCCAGCAGTAACACAGGGAACTATGGCTACACCTTC. It specifies CASSNTGNYGYTF.